The 22 T cell receptor beta chains below were found in one sample sequenced in a study of cytomegalovirus exposure and HLA in healthy donors. Profiling relied on immunoSEQ multiplex PCR, and the TCRdb table lists in-frame clones only, not all of them. Of fewer than 85,000 clones listed, about 90% are singletons. The sample taken for sequencing was PBMCs. Receptor source: a woman aged 18-30 years in good health and CMV-seropositive.

V is TRBV7-9 and J is TRBJ2-1; 11 nucleotides line up with TRBD2. CDR1 SEHNR and CDR2 FQNEAQ come from the germline V gene (reference sequence). The CDR3 sequence is 16 residues long. The J segment lost 8 bases and the V segment lost 0 bases, leaving 6 bases of the junction unmatched. CDR3 loop: CASSLAQLAGAHEQFF. CDR3 coding DNA: TGTGCCAGCAGCTTAGCCCAACTAGCGGGAGCGCATGAGCAGTTCTTC.

The chain joins TRBV28 to TRBJ2-1; 11 bases are shared with TRBD2. Germline CDR1 is MDHEN and CDR2 is SYDVKM. The junction had 7 bases not matched to a gene; V was cut back by 5 bases and J by 4 bases. The CDR3 covers 16 residues. The CDR3 DNA sequence: TGTGCCAGCAGTGCCCCCACTAGCGGGAGTTACAATGAGCAGTTCTTC. It is translated as CASSAPTSGSYNEQFF.

The chain uses TRBV11-1 and TRBJ1-6, with 11 nucleotides matching TRBD1. CDR1 and CDR2 (germline): SGHAT, FQDESV (reference sequence). J gave up 13 bases and V 4 bases, and 6 bases lay outside the gene matches. The CDR3 has 14 residues. For the CDR3, the DNA is TGTGCCAGCAGCTCAGGACAGGGGGCGATCCCCCTCCACTTT. Its translation: CASSSGQGAIPLHF.

The chain employs TRBV28 and TRBJ1-1, with TRBD1 matching over 9 bases. Losses at the gene ends were 3 bases for V and 2 bases for J; bases not matched to a gene: 13. Germline V CDR1 and CDR2: MDHEN, SYDVKM. The CDR3 runs to 18 residues. The CDR3 loop reads CASSFYYRGRTGNTEAFF. In DNA form, the CDR3 reads TGTGCCAGCAGTTTTTATTACAGGGGGCGTACCGGAAACACTGAAGCTTTCTTT. The full variable domain, completed using reference TRBV28 and TRBJ1-1, is DVKVTQSSRYLVKRTGEKVFLECVQDMDHENMFWYRQDPGLGLRLIYFSYDVKMKEKGDIPEGYSVSREKKERFSLILESASTNQTSMYLCASSFYYRGRTGNTEAFFGQGTRLTVV.

V usage is TRBV2 and J usage is TRBJ2-1; D may be TRBD2 (6 bases). Germline V gene lookup returns CDR1 SNHLY and CDR2 FYNNEI. V lost 6 bases to trimming and J lost 10 bases, with 13 bases between them. The length of the CDR3 is 12 residues. CDR3 residues: CASRDPGLEQFF. For the CDR3, the DNA is TGTGCCAGCAGGGACCCGGGACTCGAGCAGTTCTTC.

The J gene is TRBJ1-2, the V gene TRBV7-8, with a tentative D call TRBD1 (6 bases). Germline V lookup: CDR1 SGHVS, CDR2 FQNEAQ. CDR3 length: 14 residues. V was trimmed by 5 bases and J by 8 bases, leaving 18 bases between them. The CDR3 sequence: CASSEVPGVGGYTF. Written as DNA, the CDR3 is TGTGCCAGCAGCGAAGTTCCAGGGGTCGGCGGCTACACCTTC.

J is TRBJ1-3 and V is TRBV18, with a weak D call TRBD1 (6 bases). The germline V gene encodes CDR1 KGHSH and CDR2 LQKENI. This CDR3 comprises 15 residues. Trimming removed 3 bases at V and 0 bases at J, with 9 bases between. As DNA, the CDR3 is TGTGCCAGCTCACCCAGGGACATCTCTGGAAACACCATATATTTT. Its protein product is CASSPRDISGNTIYF.

The genes are TRBV30 and TRBJ2-7, with TRBD1 identical over 9 bases. The junction had 6 bases not matched to a gene; V was cut back by 0 bases and J by 9 bases. The CDR3 totals 13 residues. Germline CDR1 GTSNPN, CDR2 SVGIG (reference sequence). The CDR3 DNA reads as TGTGCCTGGAGTGTACAGGGGGCCCCGTCGCAGTACTTC. This sequence encodes CAWSVQGAPSQYF.

This sequence joins TRBV6-6 and TRBJ2-5; maybe TRBD2 (5 bases). The CDR3 contains 11 residues. V lost 5 bases, J lost 5 bases, and 6 bases lay in between. CDR1 and CDR2 from the germline V gene are MNHNY and SVGAGI (reference sequence). CDR3 DNA sequence: TGTGCCAGCAGTAGAGGGGAGACCCAGTACTTC. It specifies CASSRGETQYF.

This chain uses TRBV11-2 with TRBJ2-2; the match to TRBD2 covers 12 bases. Per germline, CDR1 SGHAT and CDR2 FQNNGV. The CDR3 extends over 17 amino acids. After removal of 2 bases from V and 6 bases from J, the junction contained 7 bases not matched to a gene. The CDR3 loop reads CASSLTGLAGGPGELFF. The DNA of the CDR3 is TGTGCCAGCAGCTTAACTGGTCTAGCGGGGGGGCCCGGGGAGCTGTTTTTT. The variable domain in full, with the rest retrieved from reference TRBV11-2 and TRBJ2-2, is EAGVAQSPRYKIIEKRQSVAFWCNPISGHATLYWYQQILGQGPKLLIQFQNNGVVDDSQLPKDRFSAERLKGVDSTLKIQPAKLEDSAVYLCASSLTGLAGGPGELFFGEGSRLTVL.

The genes are TRBV10-3 and TRBJ2-2; 7 nucleotides align to TRBD1. With V trimmed by 7 bases and J by 0 bases, 8 bases remained unmatched. Germline V gene lookup returns CDR1 ENHRY and CDR2 SYGVKD. CDR3 length: 16 amino acids. The CDR3 region has the DNA TGTGCCATCAACCGGGACAGAGACGCGAACACCGGGGAGCTGTTTTTT. This codes for CAINRDRDANTGELFF.

The chain is built from TRBV19 and TRBJ2-3; 7 nucleotides align to TRBD1. The CDR3 spans 14 residues. V was clipped by 7 bases and J by 0 bases; unmatched bases: 4. The germline gives CDR1 LNHDA, CDR2 SQIVND (reference sequence). The CDR3 sequence is CASNPTGSTDTQYF. CDR3 in DNA: TGTGCCAGTAATCCGACAGGGAGCACAGATACGCAGTATTTT.

The gene calls are TRBV4-1 and TRBJ1-1; D call uncertain. The CDR3 is 15 residues long. Trimming took 4 bases from V and 1 from J, leaving 13 bases between them. In germline, CDR1 is MGHRA, CDR2 YSYEKL. The CDR3 loop is CASSPIGLRNTEAFF. The CDR3 DNA sequence: TGCGCCAGCAGCCCCATTGGTCTTAGGAACACTGAAGCTTTCTTT.

The table lists this clone with a few counts. The CDR3, as DNA: TGTGCCAGTAGTTCCCGTCTGGGGCCCGACCAGGAAGCTTTCTTT. This sequence encodes CASSSRLGPDQEAFF. This chain joins TRBV19 and TRBJ1-1; possibly TRBD1 for D (5 bases). The CDR3 contains 15 residues. Trimming stripped 5 bases from V and 8 bases from J, with 21 bases between. Germline V gene data show CDR1 as LNHDA and CDR2 as SQIVND (reference sequence).

There are a few counts of this clone. The rearrangement uses TRBV27 and TRBJ1-1; 8 positions agree with TRBD1. The length of the CDR3 is 14 residues. The germline gives CDR1 MNHEY, CDR2 SMNVEV (reference sequence). Trimming at V came to 5 bases and at J to 5 bases, leaving 7 bases not matched to a gene. CDR3 region: CASSATGVNTEAFF. The CDR3 coding sequence is TGTGCCAGCAGTGCGACAGGGGTAAATACTGAAGCTTTCTTT.

The gene calls are TRBV7-9 and TRBJ1-3; D is possibly TRBD1 (6 bases). Deletions cut 7 bases from V and 2 bases from J, with 15 bases between. The length of the CDR3 is 15 residues. From germline, CDR1 is SEHNR and CDR2 FQNEAQ (reference sequence). The CDR3 reads CASNQKQGPGNTIYF. In DNA form, the CDR3 reads TGTGCCAGCAACCAAAAACAGGGACCTGGAAACACCATATATTTT. Looking up the rest from reference TRBV7-9 and TRBJ1-3 gives the full variable domain: DTGVSQNPRHKITKRGQNVTFRCDPISEHNRLYWYRQTLGQGPEFLTYFQNEAQLEKSRLLSDRFSAERPKGSFSTLEIQRTEQGDSAMYLCASNQKQGPGNTIYFGEGSWLTVV.

The DNA of the CDR3 is TGTGCCATCAGTAGTACTCAAGAGACCCAGTACTTC. Encoded protein: CAISSTQETQYF. The chain joins TRBV10-3 to TRBJ2-5, with unresolved D. Between the trimmed V and J ends, which lost 5 bases and 2 bases, there was a span of 6 bases. In germline, CDR1 is ENHRY, CDR2 SYGVKD. The CDR3 has 12 amino acids.

This chain connects TRBV30 to TRBJ1-5, with D uncertain. The CDR3 extends over 13 amino acids. V was clipped by 0 bases and J by 6 bases, with 9 bases between them. Germline V gene lookup returns CDR1 GTSNPN and CDR2 SVGIG (reference sequence). CDR3 sequence reads: CAWSVGGGQPQHF. The CDR3 nucleotides are TGTGCCTGGAGTGTGGGAGGCGGTCAGCCCCAGCATTTT. The full variable domain, in which reference TRBV30 and TRBJ1-5 provide the parts outside the CDR3, is SQTIHQWPATLVQPVGSPLSLECTVEGTSNPNLYWYRQAAGRGLQLLFYSVGIGQISSEVPQNLSASRPQDRQFILSSKKLLLSDSGFYLCAWSVGGGQPQHFGDGTRLSIL.

About this clone: The DNA is omitted, as the CDR3 cannot be located on it reliably, and the CDR3 follows TCRdb's listing. The rearrangement links TRBV27 to TRBJ2-2; the table's TRBD2 call for D was not verified on the DNA. From germline, CDR1 is MNHEY and CDR2 SMNVEV (reference sequence). The CDR3 totals 15 residues, both ends included. The CDR3 sequence is CASSSPLRRAGELFF.

V usage is TRBV5-1 and J usage is TRBJ2-3; 12 nucleotides agree with TRBD2. Germline V gives CDR1 SGHRS, CDR2 YFSETQ. The CDR3 extends over 17 amino acids. The junction had 12 bases not matched to a gene; V was cut back by 4 bases and J by 6 bases. CDR3 sequence: CASSPRSSGGAWDTQYF. CDR3 DNA sequence: TGCGCCAGCAGCCCGAGATCTAGCGGGGGGGCTTGGGATACGCAGTATTTT.

The CDR3 is CASSEAMVSYPDTQYF. CDR3 coding DNA: TGTGCCAGCAGTGAAGCTATGGTATCCTATCCAGATACGCAGTATTTT. The chain has TRBV2 and TRBJ2-3; unclear D gene. The CDR3 is 16 amino acids. The germline gives CDR1 SNHLY, CDR2 FYNNEI. V dropped 0 bases and J dropped 4 bases, with 14 bases sitting between them.

This clone is a singleton in its sample. The chain is built from TRBV28 and TRBJ1-1, with TRBD1 matching 7 bases. The V segment lost 5 bases and the J segment 6 bases; nucleotides outside the gene matches: 6. This CDR3 contains 13 residues. CDR1 and CDR2 (germline): MDHEN, SYDVKM. CDR3 nucleotide sequence: TGTGCCAGCAGTGCCCGGGGGACAGCTGAAGCTTTCTTT. Amino acids: CASSARGTAEAFF. Based on the CDR3 plus reference TRBV28 and TRBJ1-1, the full variable domain is DVKVTQSSRYLVKRTGEKVFLECVQDMDHENMFWYRQDPGLGLRLIYFSYDVKMKEKGDIPEGYSVSREKKERFSLILESASTNQTSMYLCASSARGTAEAFFGQGTRLTVV.